This TCR beta chain was obtained from a study of T cells after posttransplantation cyclophosphamide. Busulfan-fludarabine conditioning, marrow transplant, and cyclophosphamide on days +3 and +4 were administered. Libraries were prepared by immunoSEQ multiplex PCR; TCRdb keeps only in-frame clonotypes and omits some of them. In the table there are about 21,000 clones, roughly 90% of which are singletons. Germline CDR1 and CDR2: MGHDK and SYGVNS. The CDR3 runs to 16 residues. Trimming pared 3 bases from V and 7 bases from J, leaving 18 bases between. The rearrangement joins TRBV25-1 to TRBJ2-2; D might be TRBD2 (6 bases). This material consisted of PBMCs, taken after allogeneic stem cell transplant with posttransplant cyclophosphamide. The TCR originated in a female patient between 40 and 55 years old who received an allogeneic stem cell transplant from a related donor, was CMV-positive, and had no GVHD. Some of these T cells may belong to the graft donor. The CDR3 loop reads CASSDYVEGPYGELFF. CDR3 bases: TGTGCCAGCAGTGATTACGTGGAGGGCCCATACGGGGAGCTGTTTTTT.